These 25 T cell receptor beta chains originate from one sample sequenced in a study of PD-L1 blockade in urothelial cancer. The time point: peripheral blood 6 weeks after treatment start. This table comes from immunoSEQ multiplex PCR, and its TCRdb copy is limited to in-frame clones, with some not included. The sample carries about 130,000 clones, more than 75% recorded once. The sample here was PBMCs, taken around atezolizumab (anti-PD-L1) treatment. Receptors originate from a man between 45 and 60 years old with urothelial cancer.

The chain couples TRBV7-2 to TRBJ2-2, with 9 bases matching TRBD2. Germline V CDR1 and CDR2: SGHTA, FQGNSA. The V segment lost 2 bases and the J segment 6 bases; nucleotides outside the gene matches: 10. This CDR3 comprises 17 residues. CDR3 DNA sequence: TGTGCCAGCAGCTTACCGGGACTAGCTCGGGTTCCCGGGGAGCTGTTTTTT. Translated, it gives CASSLPGLARVPGELFF. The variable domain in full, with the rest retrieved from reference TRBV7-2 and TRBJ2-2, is GAGVSQSPSNKVTEKGKDVELRCDPISGHTALYWYRQSLGQGLEFLIYFQGNSAPDKSGLPSDRFSAERTGGSVSTLTIQRTQQEDSAVYLCASSLPGLARVPGELFFGEGSRLTVL.

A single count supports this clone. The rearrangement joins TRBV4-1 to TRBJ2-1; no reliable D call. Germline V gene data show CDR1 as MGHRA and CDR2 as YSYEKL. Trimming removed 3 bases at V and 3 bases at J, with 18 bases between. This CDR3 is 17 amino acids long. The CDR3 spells CASSHAIRGSVYNEQFF. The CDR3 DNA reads TGCGCCAGCAGCCACGCCATCCGCGGCAGCGTCTACAATGAGCAGTTCTTC.

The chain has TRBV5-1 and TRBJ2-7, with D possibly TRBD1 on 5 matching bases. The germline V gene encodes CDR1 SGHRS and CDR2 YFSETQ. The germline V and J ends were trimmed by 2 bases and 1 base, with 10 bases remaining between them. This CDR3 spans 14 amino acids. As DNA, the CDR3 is TGCGCCAGCAGCTTCGGTTCAGGGTCCTACGAGCAGTACTTC. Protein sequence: CASSFGSGSYEQYF.

The CDR3 DNA follows: TGTGCCAGCAGTGATCCCTTCACAGATACGCAGTATTTT. Translated, it gives CASSDPFTDTQYF. The chain employs TRBV2 and TRBJ2-3; D ambiguous. V lost 3 bases and J 2 bases, leaving 6 bases between the germline ends. Germline V CDR1 and CDR2: SNHLY, FYNNEI. The CDR3 has 13 amino acids.

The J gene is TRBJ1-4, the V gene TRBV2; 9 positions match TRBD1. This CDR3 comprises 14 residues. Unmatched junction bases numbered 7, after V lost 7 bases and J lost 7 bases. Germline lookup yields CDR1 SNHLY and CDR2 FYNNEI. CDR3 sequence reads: CASIFGQGSEKLFF. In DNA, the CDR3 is TGTGCCAGCATCTTCGGACAGGGGAGTGAAAAACTGTTTTTT.

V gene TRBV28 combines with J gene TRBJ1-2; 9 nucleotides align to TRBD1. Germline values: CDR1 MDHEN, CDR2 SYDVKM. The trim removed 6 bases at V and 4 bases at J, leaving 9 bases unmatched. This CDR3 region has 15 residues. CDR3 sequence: CASSSGTGRFYGYTF. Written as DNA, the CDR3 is TGTGCCAGCAGCTCCGGGACAGGGCGATTCTATGGCTACACCTTC.

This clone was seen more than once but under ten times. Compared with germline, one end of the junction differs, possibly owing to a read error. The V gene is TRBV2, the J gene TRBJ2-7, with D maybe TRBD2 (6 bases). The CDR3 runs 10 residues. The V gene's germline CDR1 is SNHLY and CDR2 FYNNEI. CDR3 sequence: CASSTLAKSF. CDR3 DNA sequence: TGTGCCAGCAGTACTCTAGCGAAGTCCTTC.

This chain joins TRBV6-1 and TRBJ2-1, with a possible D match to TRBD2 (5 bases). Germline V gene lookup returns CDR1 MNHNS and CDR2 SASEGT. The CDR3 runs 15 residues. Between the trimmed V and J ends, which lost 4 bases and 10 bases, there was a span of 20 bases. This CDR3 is CASSALRGRPGEQFF. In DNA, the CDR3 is TGTGCCAGCAGTGCTTTACGCGGACGTCCGGGAGAGCAGTTCTTC.

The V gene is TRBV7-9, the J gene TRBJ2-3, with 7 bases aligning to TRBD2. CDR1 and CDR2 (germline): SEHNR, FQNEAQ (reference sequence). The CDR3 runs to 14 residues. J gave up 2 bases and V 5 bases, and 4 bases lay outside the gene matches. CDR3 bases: TGTGCCAGCAGCATAAGCGGGAACACAGATACGCAGTATTTT. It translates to CASSISGNTDTQYF.

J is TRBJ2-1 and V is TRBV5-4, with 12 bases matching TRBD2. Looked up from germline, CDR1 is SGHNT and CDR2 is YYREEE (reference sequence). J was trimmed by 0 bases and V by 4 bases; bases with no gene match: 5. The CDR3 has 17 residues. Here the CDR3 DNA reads TGTGCCAGCAGCACGAGGACTAGCGGGAACTCCTACAATGAGCAGTTCTTC. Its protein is CASSTRTSGNSYNEQFF.

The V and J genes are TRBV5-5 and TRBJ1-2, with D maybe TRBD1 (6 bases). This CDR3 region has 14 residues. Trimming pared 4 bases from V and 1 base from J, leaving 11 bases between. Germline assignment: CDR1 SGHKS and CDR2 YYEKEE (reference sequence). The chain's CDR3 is CASSGGAGNYGYTF. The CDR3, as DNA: TGTGCCAGCAGCGGGGGGGCTGGTAACTATGGCTACACCTTC.

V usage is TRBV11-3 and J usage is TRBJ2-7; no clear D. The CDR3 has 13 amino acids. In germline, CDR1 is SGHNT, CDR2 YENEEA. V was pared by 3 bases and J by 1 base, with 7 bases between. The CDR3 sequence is CASSFNRSYEQYF. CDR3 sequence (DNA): TGTGCCAGCAGCTTCAACCGGTCCTACGAGCAGTACTTC.

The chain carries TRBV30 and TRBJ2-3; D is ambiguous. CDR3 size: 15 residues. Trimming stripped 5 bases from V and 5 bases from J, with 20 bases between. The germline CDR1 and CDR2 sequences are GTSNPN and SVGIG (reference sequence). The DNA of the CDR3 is TGTGCCTGGCGGGTCTGGTCAAATCGGCAAGATACGCAGTATTTT. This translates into CAWRVWSNRQDTQYF.

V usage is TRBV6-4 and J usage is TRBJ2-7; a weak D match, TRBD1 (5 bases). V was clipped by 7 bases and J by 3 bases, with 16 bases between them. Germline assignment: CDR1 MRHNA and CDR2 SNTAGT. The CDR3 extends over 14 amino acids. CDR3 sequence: CASKETGLDYEQYF. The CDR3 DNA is TGTGCCAGCAAGGAAACAGGTCTCGACTACGAGCAGTACTTC.

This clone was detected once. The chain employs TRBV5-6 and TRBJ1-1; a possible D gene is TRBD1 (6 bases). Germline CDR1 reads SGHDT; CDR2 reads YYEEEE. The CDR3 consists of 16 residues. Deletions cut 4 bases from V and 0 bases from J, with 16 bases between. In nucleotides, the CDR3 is TGTGCCAGCAGCCCCGATGTAGGACAGATGAACACTGAAGCTTTCTTT. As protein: CASSPDVGQMNTEAFF.

CDR3 amino acids: CASSLIGVRQETQYF. The CDR3 coding sequence is TGTGCCAGCAGTTTAATAGGGGTGCGGCAAGAGACCCAGTACTTC. The V call is TRBV28, the J call TRBJ2-5; tentative D call: TRBD1 (5 bases). Trimming left V 2 bases short and J 2 bases short, with 12 bases between. CDR1 and CDR2 (germline): MDHEN, SYDVKM. The CDR3 length is 15 residues.

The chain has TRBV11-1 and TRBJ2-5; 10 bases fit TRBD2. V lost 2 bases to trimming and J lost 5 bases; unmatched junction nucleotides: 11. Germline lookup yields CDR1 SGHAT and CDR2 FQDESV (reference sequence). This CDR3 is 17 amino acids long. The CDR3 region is CASSLSKSGRAAETQYF. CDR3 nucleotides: TGTGCCAGCAGCTTAAGTAAGAGCGGGAGGGCCGCGGAGACCCAGTACTTC. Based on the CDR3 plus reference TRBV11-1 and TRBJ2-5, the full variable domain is EAEVAQSPRYKITEKSQAVAFWCDPISGHATLYWYRQILGQGPELLVQFQDESVVDDSQLPKDRFSAERLKGVDSTLKIQPAELGDSAMYLCASSLSKSGRAAETQYFGPGTRLLVL.

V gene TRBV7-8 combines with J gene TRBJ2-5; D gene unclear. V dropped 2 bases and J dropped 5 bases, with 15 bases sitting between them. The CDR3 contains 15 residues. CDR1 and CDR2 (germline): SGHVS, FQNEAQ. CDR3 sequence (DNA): TGTGCCAGCAGCTTAATTGGAGTCGAGACGGAGACCCAGTACTTC. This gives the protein CASSLIGVETETQYF.

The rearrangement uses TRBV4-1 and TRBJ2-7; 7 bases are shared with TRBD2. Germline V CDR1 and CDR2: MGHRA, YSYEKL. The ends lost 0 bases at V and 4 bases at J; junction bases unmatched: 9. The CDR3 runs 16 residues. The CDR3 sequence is CASSQEGGLARYEQYF. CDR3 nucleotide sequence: TGCGCCAGCAGCCAAGAGGGAGGGCTAGCGCGTTACGAGCAGTACTTC.

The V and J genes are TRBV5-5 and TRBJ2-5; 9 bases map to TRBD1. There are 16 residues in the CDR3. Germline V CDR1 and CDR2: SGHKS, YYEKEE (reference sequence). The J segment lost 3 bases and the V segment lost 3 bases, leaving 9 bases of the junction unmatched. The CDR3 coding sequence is TGTGCCAGCAGCTCCGGACAGGGGAGGAGGGAAGAGACCCAGTACTTC. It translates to CASSSGQGRREETQYF. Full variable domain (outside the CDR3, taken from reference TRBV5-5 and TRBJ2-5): DAGVTQSPTHLIKTRGQQVTLRCSPISGHKSVSWYQQVLGQGPQFIFQYYEKEERGRGNFPDRFSARQFPNYSSELNVNALLLGDSALYLCASSSGQGRREETQYFGPGTRLLVL.

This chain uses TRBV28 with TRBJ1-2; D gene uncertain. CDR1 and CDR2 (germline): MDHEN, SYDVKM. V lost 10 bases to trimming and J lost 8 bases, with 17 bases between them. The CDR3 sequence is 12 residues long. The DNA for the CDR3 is TGTGCCATAAATGGGCCTACGGGAGGCTACACCTTC. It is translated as CAINGPTGGYTF.

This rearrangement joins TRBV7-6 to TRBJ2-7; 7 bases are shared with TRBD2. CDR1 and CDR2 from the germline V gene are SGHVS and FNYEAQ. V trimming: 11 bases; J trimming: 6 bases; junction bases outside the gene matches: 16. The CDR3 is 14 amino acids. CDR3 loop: CAPRVGGSRIEQYF. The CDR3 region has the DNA TGTGCCCCCCGGGTGGGCGGGAGTAGGATCGAGCAGTACTTC.

CDR3 nucleotides: TGCGCCAGCAGTGAGTCCGATCGGGGGGATTTCGCTGAAGCTTTCTTT. It specifies CASSESDRGDFAEAFF. The chain is built from TRBV10-1 and TRBJ1-1; D possibly corresponds to TRBD1 (5 bases). The CDR3 is 16 residues long. The V and J ends lost 0 bases and 6 bases respectively, with 17 bases between them. The germline gives CDR1 WNHNN, CDR2 SYGVQD (reference sequence).

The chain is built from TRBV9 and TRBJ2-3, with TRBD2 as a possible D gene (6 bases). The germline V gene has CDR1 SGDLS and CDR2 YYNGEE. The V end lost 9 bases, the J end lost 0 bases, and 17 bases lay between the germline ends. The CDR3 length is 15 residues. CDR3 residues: CAILDSGPSTDTQYF. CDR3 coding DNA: TGTGCCATCCTAGATAGCGGCCCTAGCACAGATACGCAGTATTTT.

In DNA, the CDR3 is TGTGCCAGCAGTCCTAGCGGGAGGGTCCACGAGCAGTACTTC. This encodes CASSPSGRVHEQYF. The chain uses TRBV27 and TRBJ2-7; 12 positions match TRBD2. Germline assignment: CDR1 MNHEY and CDR2 SMNVEV (reference sequence). V shed 5 bases, J shed 5 bases, and the junction held 4 bases outside the gene matches. The CDR3 sequence is 14 residues long.